These T cell receptor beta chains were read from a single sample in a study of blood T cell repertoires in COVID-19. The assay was immunoSEQ multiplex PCR, and TCRdb's table has in-frame clones only and misses some. Among roughly 230,000 clones listed, 70% to 90% were seen once. Sequenced sample: PBMCs or T cells enriched from blood (not recorded which). The source is a woman aged 50 to 65 who had been exposed to COVID-19. CDR3s include the opening cysteine and the closing phenylalanine or tryptophan. A D gene is named only where the DNA matches it firmly. Clone size is stated in some rows and not others, as once, few, many or a class when expanded.

v_gene	d_gene	abundance	j_gene	CDR3aa	CDR3nt
TRBV11-2	.	.	TRBJ1-1	CASSLGGTNTEAFF	TGTGCCAGCAGCTTGGGGGGGACGAACACTGAAGCTTTCTTT
TRBV6-5	TRBD1	.	TRBJ1-6	CASRTGDSPLHF	TGTGCCAGCAGGACAGGGGATTCACCCCTCCACTTT
TRBV7-2	.	.	TRBJ2-3	CASSWDPALTGRADTQYF	TGTGCCAGCAGCTGGGACCCAGCCCTAACAGGGAGGGCAGATACGCAGTATTTT
TRBV28	TRBD2	.	TRBJ2-4	CASSTLGLAPYF	TGTGCCAGCAGTACATTGGGACTAGCTCCGTACTTC
TRBV18	TRBD1	.	TRBJ1-1	CASSRPRDRYNTEAFF	TGTGCCAGCTCACGCCCCCGGGACAGGTATAACACTGAAGCTTTCTTT
TRBV14	TRBD1	.	TRBJ1-4	CASSRWTGLGEEKLFF	TGTGCCAGCAGCCGATGGACAGGGCTTGGGGAGGAAAAACTGTTTTTT
TRBV5-1	.	.	TRBJ2-1	CASSWTDFPGDEQFF	TGCGCCAGCAGCTGGACTGACTTCCCCGGGGATGAGCAGTTCTTC
TRBV28	.	.	TRBJ1-5	CASSFTGVNQPQHF	TGTGCCAGCAGTTTCACCGGGGTTAATCAGCCCCAGCATTTT
TRBV6-5	TRBD2	.	TRBJ2-7	CASSYPGGALHF	TGTGCCAGCAGTTACCCGGGGGGGGCCCTGCACTTC
TRBV11-3	TRBD1	.	TRBJ2-3	CASSHRGPSPQYF	TGTGCCAGCAGCCACAGGGGGCCATCGCCGCAGTATTTT
TRBV19	.	.	TRBJ1-6	CASSNGRSPLHF	TGTGCCAGTAGTAACGGTCGGTCACCCCTCCACTTT
TRBV10-2	.	.	TRBJ2-6	CASRRTGANVLTF	TGCGCCAGCAGGCGGACTGGGGCCAACGTCCTGACTTTC
TRBV15	.	.	TRBJ1-2	CATSGGVGYTF	TGTGCCACCAGCGGGGGGGTCGGCTACACCTTC
TRBV6-5	.	.	TRBJ1-2	CASGSQLHYGYTF	TGTGCCAGCGGGTCACAGCTCCACTATGGCTACACCTTC
TRBV30	.	.	TRBJ1-2	CAWSVGAGVGYTF	TGTGCCTGGAGTGTAGGGGCAGGGGTCGGCTACACCTTC
TRBV19	.	.	TRBJ2-1	CASNERSSYNEQFF	TGTGCCAGTAACGAGAGGAGCTCCTACAATGAGCAGTTCTTC
TRBV6-1	TRBD1	.	TRBJ2-7	CASGDRESKQYF	TGTGCCAGCGGGGACAGGGAGTCGAAGCAGTACTTC
TRBV6-1	.	.	TRBJ1-5	CASSEGMGEGQPQHF	TGTGCCAGCAGTGAGGGAATGGGGGAGGGCCAGCCCCAGCATTTT
TRBV5-5	TRBD2	.	TRBJ2-1	CASSLRSGTLYNEQFF	TGTGCCAGCAGCTTGAGAAGCGGGACCCTCTACAATGAGCAGTTCTTC
TRBV18	.	.	TRBJ1-1	CASSPKDGHEAFF	TGTGCCAGCTCACCAAAGGACGGACATGAAGCTTTCTTT
TRBV13	.	few	TRBJ2-1	CASSLTGGLYNEQFF	TGTGCCAGCAGCTTAACAGGCGGCCTCTACAATGAGCAGTTCTTC
TRBV19	TRBD1	.	TRBJ1-2	CASSGDRNLRGYTF	TGTGCCAGTAGTGGGGACAGGAACCTTCGAGGCTACACCTTC
TRBV5-1	TRBD1	.	TRBJ1-1	CASRWDRVTNTEAFF	TGCGCCAGCAGATGGGACAGGGTAACGAACACTGAAGCTTTCTTT
TRBV10-3	.	.	TRBJ1-6	CAISDGQNSPLHF	TGTGCCATCAGTGACGGACAGAATTCACCCCTCCACTTT
TRBV18	.	.	TRBJ1-2	CASSPTDYYGYTF	TGTGCCAGCTCACCCACGGACTACTATGGCTACACCTTC
TRBV7-2	TRBD1	.	TRBJ2-6	CASSPLGKGAPGANVLTF	TGTGCCAGCAGCCCGCTCGGGAAGGGGGCCCCTGGGGCCAACGTCCTGACTTTC
TRBV2	TRBD1	.	TRBJ1-1	CASTSTGGATEAFF	TGTGCCAGCACCTCGACAGGGGGTGCCACTGAAGCTTTCTTT
TRBV2	TRBD1	once	TRBJ1-2	CASKYTTGLGGYTF	TGTGCCAGCAAATATACGACAGGGCTCGGCGGCTACACCTTC
TRBV10-2	.	once	TRBJ2-2	CASRGTDTGELFF	TGCGCCAGCCGGGGAACGGACACCGGGGAGCTGTTTTTT